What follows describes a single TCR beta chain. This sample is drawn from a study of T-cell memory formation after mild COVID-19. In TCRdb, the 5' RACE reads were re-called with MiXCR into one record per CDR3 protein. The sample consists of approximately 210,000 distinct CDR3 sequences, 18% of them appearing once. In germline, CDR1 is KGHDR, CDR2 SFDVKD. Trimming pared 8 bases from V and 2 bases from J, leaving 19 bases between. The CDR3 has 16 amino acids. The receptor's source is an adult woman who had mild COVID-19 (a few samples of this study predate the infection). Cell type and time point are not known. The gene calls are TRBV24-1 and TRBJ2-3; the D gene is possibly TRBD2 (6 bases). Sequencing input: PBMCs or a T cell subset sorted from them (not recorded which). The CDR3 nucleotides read TGTGCCACCACCTCTCCGGGACTTCCCTTCACAGATACGCAGTATTTT. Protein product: CATTSPGLPFTDTQYF.